This T cell receptor beta chain was identified during a study of shared clonotypes between healthy human individuals. The input for sorted-subset replicate PCRs was about 200 ng DNA, about 29,000 T cell genomes. The data were produced by immunoSEQ multiplex PCR, yet TCRdb's version contains in-frame clones alone and is incomplete. This sample has some 1.4 million clones; roughly 96% occur once, and the top ten carry approximately 1.1%. Germline loops: CDR1 KGHSH, CDR2 LQKENI. The V end was cut by 3 bases, the J end by 5 bases, with 14 bases between. The CDR3 sequence is 15 residues long. Adults of Caucasian background living in Nashville, Tennessee made up all donors.

The TCR sequence derives from a man between 25 and 39 years old in good health. This chain connects TRBV18 to TRBJ1-5; D possibly corresponds to TRBD1 (6 bases). The sequencing sample was made of naive CD4+ T cells sorted from blood. The subset: CD45RA+ positively selected. CDR3 bases: TGTGCCAGCTCACCGGGAGGGGGAAACGATCAGCCCCAGCATTTT. Amino acids: CASSPGGGNDQPQHF.